Listed here are 9 T cell receptor beta chains from one sample, sequenced in a study of T cell repertoires in cytomegalovirus infection. TCRdb re-called the reads through MiXCR, storing one row per CDR3 protein. Here the sample spans 250,000 or so distinct CDR3 sequences, approximately 9.1% being singletons. Sequenced input: PBMCs. The receptors stem from a human donor in good health (CMV status not recorded). Some clones in this sample may be carry-over from other donors' samples.

This clonotype was seen a few times. This may be a read error, as it is one base from a much larger clone. The V call is TRBV11-3, the J call TRBJ1-1; TRBD1 matches at 7 bases. This CDR3 is 14 amino acids long. CDR1 and CDR2 (germline): SGHNT, YENEEA. The V gene end was trimmed by 5 bases and the J gene end by 1 base; junction bases not matched to a gene: 4. CDR3 loop: CASSRRDRNTEAFF. The DNA of the CDR3 is TGTGCCAGCAGCCGCCGGGACAGGAACACTGAAGCTTTCTTT.

This chain connects TRBV7-6 to TRBJ2-2, with no clear D. V was trimmed by 1 base and J by 6 bases, leaving 12 bases between them. The CDR3 has 15 amino acids. The germline CDR1 and CDR2 sequences are SGHVS and FNYEAQ. CDR3 residues: CASSLDRALAGELFF. The CDR3 nucleotides read TGTGCCAGCAGCTTAGATCGGGCTCTGGCCGGGGAGCTGTTTTTT.

This clonotype was seen ten or more times. This chain uses TRBV19 with TRBJ2-7; 13 bases match TRBD2. With V trimmed by 6 bases and J by 5 bases, 4 bases remained unmatched. The CDR3 consists of 14 residues. Germline CDR1 LNHDA, CDR2 SQIVND (reference sequence). CDR3 coding DNA: TGTGCCAGTAGAGGACTAGCGGGGGCCAACGAGCAGTACTTC. This encodes CASRGLAGANEQYF.

This clonotype was seen many times. This sequence joins TRBV7-2 and TRBJ1-1; no clear D. In germline, CDR1 is SGHTA, CDR2 FQGNSA. Trimming cost V 1 base and J 4 bases, with 13 bases left between them. There are 15 residues in the CDR3. The CDR3 region is CASSLVREGGTEAFF. In DNA, the CDR3 is TGTGCCAGCAGCTTAGTGAGAGAGGGTGGCACTGAAGCTTTCTTT.

The table lists this clonotype with many counts. The chain carries TRBV14 and TRBJ1-1, with D uncertain. The V and J ends lost 2 bases and 1 base respectively, with 5 bases between them. The germline V gene has CDR1 SGHDN and CDR2 FVKESK. The CDR3 totals 13 residues. The CDR3 nucleotides are TGTGCCAGCAGCCAACTCTGGAACACTGAAGCTTTCTTT. It is translated as CASSQLWNTEAFF.

This clonotype came up many times. This rearrangement joins TRBV29-1 to TRBJ2-1; tentative D call: TRBD2 (5 bases). The germline gives CDR1 SQVTM, CDR2 ANQGSEA. V lost 6 bases and J 5 bases, leaving 17 bases between the germline ends. This CDR3 region has 14 residues. Here the CDR3 DNA reads TGCAGCGTCGAGTACCCACCGGGAAACAATGAGCAGTTCTTC. Protein product: CSVEYPPGNNEQFF.

Ten or more counts support this clonotype. The chain couples TRBV7-2 to TRBJ2-7; D not certain. V lost 5 bases to trimming and J lost 3 bases, with 14 bases between them. Germline V gives CDR1 SGHTA, CDR2 FQGNSA. The CDR3 has 14 residues. CDR3 amino acids: CASSPKTSIYEQYF. CDR3 nucleotide sequence: TGTGCCAGCAGCCCTAAGACTTCCATCTACGAGCAGTACTTC.

This clonotype came up many times. The J gene is TRBJ1-2, the V gene TRBV7-2, with a tentative D call TRBD1 (5 bases). This CDR3 comprises 14 residues. CDR1 and CDR2 (germline): SGHTA, FQGNSA. V was trimmed by 1 base and J by 4 bases, leaving 10 bases between them. CDR3 amino acids: CASSLEQEGYGYTF. The CDR3, as DNA: TGTGCCAGCAGCTTAGAACAGGAAGGCTATGGCTACACCTTC.

This chain connects TRBV27 to TRBJ2-1, with 8 bases lining up with TRBD1. Germline V gene sequence: CDR1 MNHEY, CDR2 SMNVEV (reference sequence). CDR3 length: 14 residues. V was pared by 7 bases and J by 3 bases, with 5 bases of the junction left unmatched. CDR3 DNA sequence: TGTGCCAGCACCCGACAGGGGCTCTACAATGAGCAGTTCTTC. Protein sequence: CASTRQGLYNEQFF.